What follows are 16 T cell receptor beta chains derived from one specimen sequenced in a study of T cells in Graves' hyperthyroidism and ophthalmopathy. TCR beta CDR3 regions were amplified from RNA transcripts. The HTBI primer set served for first-round RT-PCR of the TCR CDR3. MiXCR, run by TCRdb on the multiplex PCR reads, gives a single entry per CDR3 protein. This sample has 400,000 to 500,000 distinct CDR3 sequences, with roughly 15% found just once. The specimen sequenced was blood. The receptors stem from a man between 18 and 35 years old with Graves' ophthalmopathy.

The V call is TRBV12-3 or TRBV12-4, the J call TRBJ2-1; D is tentatively TRBD1 or TRBD2 (5 bases each). V gave up 5 bases and J gave up 9 bases, with 20 bases separating them. The CDR3 totals 15 residues. CDR3 loop: CASSPTGAKYSEQFF. The CDR3 DNA sequence: TGTGCCAGCAGTCCGACCGGGGCCAAGTACTCTGAGCAGTTCTTC.

This clonotype has at least ten counts. This rearrangement joins TRBV20-1 to TRBJ2-1; D unresolved. Deletions cut 6 bases from V and 1 base from J, with 13 bases between. Germline V gives CDR1 DFQATT, CDR2 SNEGSKA (reference sequence). This CDR3 region has 14 residues. CDR3 in DNA: TGCAGTGCCCACATCGGGTTGTCCTACAATGAGCAGTTCTTC. It codes for CSAHIGLSYNEQFF.

This chain connects TRBV4-1 to TRBJ2-7, with 7 nucleotides matching TRBD2. Germline V gene data show CDR1 as MGHRA and CDR2 as YSYEKL. This CDR3 contains 18 residues. Germline trimming cut 5 bases from V and 1 base from J; bases unmatched to any gene: 17. The CDR3 DNA follows: TGCGCCAGCAGCAAAACCCTTTCTAGCGGAGACACTTCCTACGAGCAGTACTTC. Amino acids: CASSKTLSSGDTSYEQYF.

This clonotype was seen at least ten times. The chain joins TRBV30 to TRBJ1-5; 7 bases are shared with TRBD1. V lost 0 bases and J lost 5; bases outside the gene matches: 4. Germline CDR1 GTSNPN, CDR2 SVGIG (reference sequence). The length of the CDR3 is 14 residues. CDR3 loop: CAWSVLTGDQPQHF. The CDR3 DNA reads TGTGCCTGGAGTGTACTCACAGGGGATCAGCCCCAGCATTTT. The variable domain in full, completed from reference TRBV30 and TRBJ1-5, reads SQTIHQWPATLVQPVGSPLSLECTVEGTSNPNLYWYRQAAGRGLQLLFYSVGIGQISSEVPQNLSASRPQDRQFILSSKKLLLSDSGFYLCAWSVLTGDQPQHFGDGTRLSIL.

This clonotype was observed at least ten times. This chain connects TRBV24-1 to TRBJ2-5, with D tentatively TRBD2 (6 bases). The CDR3 loop spans 16 amino acids. With 0 bases removed from V and 5 bases from J, the gap between germline ends came to 15 bases. Germline values: CDR1 KGHDR, CDR2 SFDVKD. DNA of the CDR3: TGTGCCACCAGTGATTTGGAGGGAGGACGCCGGGAGACCCAGTACTTC. This sequence encodes CATSDLEGGRRETQYF.

This clonotype was seen many times. The rearrangement links TRBV20-1 to TRBJ2-5; 14 bases fit TRBD2. Germline V gene lookup returns CDR1 DFQATT and CDR2 SNEGSKA (reference sequence). The junction had 6 bases not matched to a gene; V was cut back by 1 base and J by 5 bases. CDR3 length: 16 amino acids. The CDR3 DNA is TGCAGTGCTAGAGCGGGGACTAGCGGGAGTTGGGAGACCCAGTACTTC. It is translated as CSARAGTSGSWETQYF.

Note on this clonotype: A read error is possible here, since a much larger clone lies one base away. The chain is built from TRBV12-3 or TRBV12-4 and TRBJ1-5; D remains unclear. V lost 6 bases and J 7 bases, leaving 16 bases between the germline ends. CDR3 length: 14 amino acids. The CDR3 here is CASSSMATSQPQHF. The CDR3 coding sequence is TGTGCCAGCAGCTCGATGGCGACCAGCCAGCCCCAGCATTTT.

Of note for this clonotype: This may come from a read error, since a much larger clone is one base off. The J gene is TRBJ1-5, the V gene TRBV12-3 or TRBV12-4, with D maybe TRBD1 (6 bases). This CDR3 comprises 19 residues. The CDR3 DNA is TGTGCCAGCAGTTCCCAGGGGTCCTTTACCAACAATGGCAATCAGCCCCGGCATTTT. It encodes CASSSQGSFTNNGNQPRHF.

The table lists this clonotype with a few counts. The genes are TRBV7-2 and TRBJ2-3, with 8 bases that match TRBD2. The germline CDR1 and CDR2 sequences are SGHTA and FQGNSA. The V gene end was trimmed by 3 bases and the J gene end by 4 bases; junction bases not matched to a gene: 6. There are 15 residues in the CDR3. The CDR3 nucleotides are TGTGCCAGCAGCTTCGGGGGGGGGGGGCCAGATACGCAGTATTTT. Protein product: CASSFGGGGPDTQYF.

The genes are TRBV5-1 and TRBJ1-3; 9 nucleotides align to TRBD1. With 4 bases clipped from V and 3 bases from J, the junction kept 8 bases outside the gene matches. This CDR3 is 16 amino acids long. Germline V lookup: CDR1 SGHRS, CDR2 YFSETQ. CDR3 in amino acids: CASSPGQGFFGNTIYF. CDR3 bases: TGCGCCAGCAGCCCGGGACAGGGTTTTTTTGGAAACACCATATATTTT.

This clonotype was detected ten times or more. The chain carries TRBV5-1 and TRBJ1-6, with 10 positions matching TRBD1. Germline-derived CDR1 and CDR2 are SGHRS and YFSETQ. V was pared by 4 bases and J by 5 bases, with 9 bases of the junction left unmatched. The CDR3 has 17 amino acids. The CDR3 DNA reads as TGCGCCAGCAGCCTCCGACAGGGGGCTTTCGATAATTCACCCCTCCACTTT. As protein: CASSLRQGAFDNSPLHF.

The chain employs TRBV20-1 and TRBJ1-2; 8 nucleotides align to TRBD1. The CDR3 is made up of 14 amino acids. The junction had 8 bases not matched to a gene; V was cut back by 5 bases and J by 3 bases. Germline V CDR1 and CDR2: DFQATT, SNEGSKA (reference sequence). The CDR3 DNA sequence: TGCAGTGCTGCCGGGGCAGGGGGCCACTATGGCTACACCTTC. It translates to CSAAGAGGHYGYTF.

At least ten counts were recorded for this clonotype. The chain has TRBV20-1 and TRBJ1-2; a possible D gene is TRBD1 (5 bases). The germline CDR1 and CDR2 sequences are DFQATT and SNEGSKA (reference sequence). The ends were cut back, 4 bases at V and 4 bases at J, with 7 bases in the middle. The CDR3 has 11 residues. In nucleotides, the CDR3 is TGCAGTGCTAATGGGGGCTATGGCTACACCTTC. This translates into CSANGGYGYTF.

This clonotype was picked up many times. An end of the junction differs from the germline gene, which may be a read error. In DNA, the CDR3 is TGCGCCAGCTCGGATACAGGGGGCTATGGCTACACCTTC. It translates to CASSDTGGYGYTF. V is TRBV25-1 and J is TRBJ1-2, with 8 bases lining up with TRBD1. The CDR3 consists of 13 residues. Germline CDR1 reads MGHDK; CDR2 reads SYGVNS.

This clonotype appeared a few times. The chain combines TRBV10-1 with TRBJ2-1; D may be TRBD2 (6 bases). V was cut by 2 bases and J by 9 bases, with 8 bases left in between. This CDR3 is 12 amino acids long. CDR1 is WNHNN and CDR2 is SYGVQD in the germline V gene (reference sequence). CDR3 sequence: CASSESGLEQFF. For the CDR3, the DNA is TGCGCCAGCAGTGAGAGCGGGCTTGAGCAGTTCTTC.

This clonotype was observed many times. The CDR3 coding sequence is TGCAGTGCGCTGCGCCCGGCGACGAGCTCCTACGAGCAGTACTTC. Its protein is CSALRPATSSYEQYF. V and J are TRBV20-1 and TRBJ2-7; D is unclear. Between the trimmed V and J ends, which lost 6 bases and 0 bases, there was a span of 18 bases. This CDR3 spans 15 amino acids. From germline, CDR1 is DFQATT and CDR2 SNEGSKA (reference sequence).